This TCR beta chain was sequenced in a study of cytomegalovirus exposure and HLA in healthy donors. Study outcomes and limitations: There were some V segments, including TRBV6-2 and TRBV6-3, excluded as indistinguishable.

Trimming removed 6 bases from V and 0 bases from J, with 6 bases in between. Germline V gene data show CDR1 as SQVTM and CDR2 as ANQGSEA. CDR3 length: 12 residues. In the PCR, 60 Vbeta and 13 Jbeta primers were used. Profiled with immunoSEQ multiplex PCR; TCRdb holds only in-frame clones, not every one. This sample has some 160,000 clones, with 70% to 80% found just once. Points on this clone: Its matching antigen is unknown.

The rearrangement uses TRBV29-1 and TRBJ2-1; D call uncertain. What was sequenced was PBMCs. The source is a man over 45 in good health and CMV-seropositive. CDR3 sequence: CSVDSSYNEQFF. The DNA of the CDR3 is TGCAGCGTCGATAGCTCCTACAATGAGCAGTTCTTC.